The T cell receptor (beta chain) described here comes from a study of blood T cells in healthy people across ages. General study results and limits: Lack of knowledge of donor CMV status possibly confounded expanded clonotype changes. Long-lived donors carried more naive CD4+ cells and greater diversity than aged donors. Observed TCR beta diversity showed a strong correlation with the percentage of naive T cells as measured by flow cytometry.

A J-beta primer mix and a sample-barcoded 5' primer were used in a second PCR of about 7 to 12 cycles. Samples each returned at least 3 million CDR3-containing paired-end reads. MiXCR, applied by TCRdb to the 5' RACE reads, yields one record per CDR3 protein. Of 600,000 to 800,000 distinct CDR3 sequences in the sample, more than 45% were seen once. In the case of this clonotype: Antigen specificity is unknown.

Sample: blood. This sequence originates from a woman at least 80 years old in good health.

CDR3 protein: CASSPRQGRSGNQPQHF. Here the CDR3 DNA reads TGTGCCAGCAGTCCCAGACAGGGACGTTCGGGCAATCAGCCCCAGCATTTT. V is TRBV28 and J is TRBJ1-5; 7 bases map to TRBD1. J was trimmed by 2 bases and V by 5 bases; bases with no gene match: 12. CDR3 length: 17 amino acids. CDR1 and CDR2 (germline): MDHEN, SYDVKM.